This entry lists 10 T cell receptor beta chains sequenced from one sample in a study of T cells after yellow fever vaccination (dated by TCRdb to 2018 to 2020). Libraries were built with 5' RACE. Sequencing relied on an Illumina HiSeq 2500. Clones were called with MiXCR by TCRdb after fastp trimmed the public reads at Q25, and only in-frame beta chains were retained. Rows with a matching CDR3 protein are joined into one entry that keeps the most common DNA and genes. The sample has 65,000 to 90,000 distinct CDR3 sequences on record, approximately 7.5% of them singletons. Around 45% of the sample rests with the top ten. The sample's treatment or condition label, decoded: live attenuated yellow fever vaccine strain. This specimen was CD8+ T cells sorted from PBMCs, taken on the day of the yellow fever booster vaccination. The receptors were sampled from a man aged 25-40 years who received the YFV17D yellow fever vaccine.

In its sample, this clonotype was seen many times. Here the CDR3 reads CSVGGGRETQYF. The CDR3 bases are TGCAGCGTTGGCGGGGGGAGAGAGACCCAGTACTTC. V is TRBV29-1 and J is TRBJ2-5; 8 bases agree with TRBD2. Germline CDR1 SQVTM, CDR2 ANQGSEA. With V trimmed by 4 bases and J by 4 bases, 2 bases remained unmatched. The CDR3 length is 12 residues. Filled out from reference TRBV29-1 and TRBJ2-5, the complete variable domain reads SAVISQKPSRDICQRGTSLTIQCQVDSQVTMMFWYRQQPGQSLTLIATANQGSEATYESGFVIDKFPISRPNLTFSTLTVSNMSPEDSSIYLCSVGGGRETQYFGPGTRLLVL.

This clonotype came up a few times. The rearrangement joins TRBV24-1 to TRBJ2-3, with 10 bases aligning to TRBD1. The CDR3 runs 15 residues. Germline CDR1 and CDR2: KGHDR and SFDVKD. V gave up 4 bases and J gave up 4 bases; unmatched junction bases: 4. The CDR3 region has the DNA TGTGCCACCAGTGACACCGGGACAGGGGCAGATACGCAGTATTTT. Translating gives CATSDTGTGADTQYF.

This clonotype was seen at least ten times. The V call is TRBV29-1, the J call TRBJ2-1; a weak D match, TRBD2 (6 bases). The V gene lost 6 bases and the J gene lost 3 bases, with 15 bases spanning the gap. The CDR3 length is 14 residues. CDR1 and CDR2 (germline): SQVTM, ANQGSEA. The CDR3 DNA reads TGCAGCGTCGATGCGGGCGGGAACTACAATGAGCAGTTCTTC. It specifies CSVDAGGNYNEQFF.

This clonotype was seen only a few times. The chain recombines TRBV10-2 with TRBJ2-1; D is possibly TRBD1 or TRBD2 (5 bases each). The CDR3 has 15 amino acids. Germline V CDR1 and CDR2: WSHSY, SAAADI. Trimming pared 2 bases from V and 3 bases from J, leaving 11 bases between. This CDR3 is CASSELGTSYNEQFF. The CDR3, as DNA: TGCGCCAGCAGTGAGCTAGGGACCAGCTACAATGAGCAGTTCTTC.

The chain employs TRBV7-3 and TRBJ2-1, with D maybe TRBD2 (6 bases). Germline-derived CDR1 and CDR2 are SGHTA and FQGTGA. V shed 0 bases and J shed 10 bases, with 16 bases lying between them. There are 15 residues in the CDR3. The CDR3 sequence is CASSLTGGVGREQFF. Here the CDR3 DNA reads TGTGCCAGCAGCTTAACGGGAGGAGTAGGGCGGGAGCAGTTCTTC. The complete variable domain, with remaining parts taken from reference TRBV7-3 and TRBJ2-1, reads GAGVSQTPSNKVTEKGKYVELRCDPISGHTALYWYRQSLGQGPEFLIYFQGTGAADDSGLPNDRFFAVRPEGSVSTLKIQRTERGDSAVYLCASSLTGGVGREQFFGPGTRLTVL.

This clonotype was seen only a few times. The DNA of the CDR3 is TGTGCCAGCACCCAATTTAGTGGAAGCACCGGGGAGCTGTTTTTT. Its translation is CASTQFSGSTGELFF. The chain recombines TRBV6-1 with TRBJ2-2; D remains unclear. Germline assignment: CDR1 MNHNS and CDR2 SASEGT. V was trimmed by 7 bases and J by 4 bases, leaving 16 bases between them. This CDR3 is built from 15 residues.

V gene TRBV11-2 combines with J gene TRBJ1-4, with a tentative D call TRBD1 (5 bases). The ends were cut back, 5 bases at V and 1 base at J, with 17 bases in the middle. Germline loops: CDR1 SGHAT, CDR2 FQNNGV. The length of the CDR3 is 17 residues. CDR3 in amino acids: CASSLGEGLGTNEKLFF. CDR3 DNA sequence: TGTGCCAGCAGCCTCGGAGAGGGGCTCGGAACTAATGAAAAACTGTTTTTT.

This clonotype has a handful of counts. V and J are TRBV20-1 and TRBJ2-7; perhaps TRBD2 as D (6 bases). The germline CDR1 and CDR2 sequences are DFQATT and SNEGSKA (reference sequence). V shed 5 bases and J shed 3 bases, with 14 bases lying between them. The CDR3 extends over 13 amino acids. The DNA of the CDR3 is TGCAGTGCTGGCTTGGGGGGAGGCTACGAGCAGTACTTC. It specifies CSAGLGGGYEQYF.

This clonotype was recorded at least ten times. The chain is built from TRBV30 and TRBJ2-2; D uncertain. V was trimmed by 3 bases and J by 6 bases, leaving 14 bases between them. CDR3 size: 14 residues. Germline loops: CDR1 GTSNPN, CDR2 SVGIG (reference sequence). CDR3 DNA sequence: TGTGCCTGGAGGCGGCTTGAGGAGTCCGGGGAGCTGTTTTTT. Its translation is CAWRRLEESGELFF.

This clonotype was recorded only once. This chain uses TRBV6-5 with TRBJ2-2; TRBD1 matches at 8 bases. Germline V gives CDR1 MNHEY, CDR2 SVGAGI. The CDR3 extends over 15 amino acids. The ends lost 2 bases at V and 6 bases at J; junction bases unmatched: 5. The CDR3 coding sequence is TGTGCCAGCAGTTACGCCAGGGGGCGACCCGGGGAGCTGTTTTTT. It is translated as CASSYARGRPGELFF.